This is a list of T cell receptor beta chains from one sample in a study of T cells after yellow fever vaccination. TCRdb re-called the 5' RACE reads with MiXCR, one entry per CDR3 protein. Altogether more than 90,000 distinct CDR3 sequences are present, roughly 8.4% being singletons, with the ten largest covering around 25%. The material sequenced was CD8+ T cells sorted from PBMCs, taken 45 days after the yellow fever booster vaccination. The source is a man aged 25 to 45 who received the YFV17D yellow fever vaccine. The CDR3 runs from the conserved cysteine through the conserved F or W. D genes are given only for firm matches. Not every row has a clone size; where given, it reads once, few, many or a size class.

cdr3_length: 15; v_call: TRBV24-1; clone_size: .; j_call: TRBJ2-3; d_call: .; cdr3_nt: TGTGCCACCCGACCAGCCGGACTTAGCACAGATACGCAGTATTTT; cdr3_aa: CATRPAGLSTDTQYF
cdr3_length: 23; v_call: TRBV25-1; clone_size: .; j_call: TRBJ2-7; d_call: TRBD2; cdr3_nt: TGTGCCAGCCTATCGGCCGGGACAGGGCGGCTAGCGGGAGGTCGCGGGAGCTCCTACGAGCAGTACTTC; cdr3_aa: CASLSAGTGRLAGGRGSSYEQYF
cdr3_length: 15; v_call: TRBV27; clone_size: few; j_call: TRBJ2-7; d_call: TRBD2; cdr3_nt: TGTGCCAGCAGTGGGGGGCTAGCGGGCTCCTACGAGCAGTACTTC; cdr3_aa: CASSGGLAGSYEQYF
cdr3_length: 15; v_call: TRBV20-1; clone_size: many; j_call: TRBJ2-7; d_call: TRBD2; cdr3_nt: TGCAGTGCTGAAATTAAGAGCGGGAGCCTTTCCGAGCAGTACTTC; cdr3_aa: CSAEIKSGSLSEQYF
cdr3_length: 13; v_call: TRBV5-5; clone_size: few; j_call: TRBJ2-1; d_call: .; cdr3_nt: TGTGCCAGCAGCTTGGATAGTGTCCTTGAGCAGTTCTTC; cdr3_aa: CASSLDSVLEQFF
cdr3_length: 12; v_call: TRBV7-2; clone_size: many; j_call: TRBJ2-7; d_call: .; cdr3_nt: TGTGCCAGCAGCTTAGCGGCTACCGAGCAGTACTTC; cdr3_aa: CASSLAATEQYF
cdr3_length: 12; v_call: TRBV25-1; clone_size: .; j_call: TRBJ2-1; d_call: .; cdr3_nt: TGTGCCAGCAGTGAATTTGGCCATGAGCAGTTCTTC; cdr3_aa: CASSEFGHEQFF
cdr3_length: 12; v_call: TRBV7-2; clone_size: many; j_call: TRBJ2-1; d_call: .; cdr3_nt: TGTGCCAGCAGCCCCGACCTTCGATTCCAGTTCTTC; cdr3_aa: CASSPDLRFQFF
cdr3_length: 16; v_call: TRBV25-1; clone_size: few; j_call: TRBJ1-5; d_call: .; cdr3_nt: TGTGCCAGCAGTGAGGAAGACACCGGTAGGAATCAGCCCCAGCATTTT; cdr3_aa: CASSEEDTGRNQPQHF
cdr3_length: 14; v_call: TRBV6-5; clone_size: many; j_call: TRBJ2-5; d_call: .; cdr3_nt: TGTGCCAGCAGTTACGTCAGATACCAAGAGACCCAGTACTTC; cdr3_aa: CASSYVRYQETQYF
cdr3_length: 16; v_call: TRBV11-2; clone_size: few; j_call: TRBJ1-1; d_call: TRBD1; cdr3_nt: TGTGCCAGCACAACCGGGACAGGGGTGCGCAACACTGAAGCTTTCTTT; cdr3_aa: CASTTGTGVRNTEAFF
cdr3_length: 15; v_call: TRBV4-2; clone_size: many; j_call: TRBJ2-3; d_call: .; cdr3_nt: TGTGCCAGCAGCCCCCATGCGGTAGGCACAGATACGCAGTATTTT; cdr3_aa: CASSPHAVGTDTQYF
cdr3_length: 15; v_call: TRBV6-5; clone_size: many; j_call: TRBJ2-7; d_call: TRBD1; cdr3_nt: TGTGCCAGCAGTTCCTGGACAGGGTTAGTGTACGAGCAGTACTTC; cdr3_aa: CASSSWTGLVYEQYF
cdr3_length: 15; v_call: TRBV7-2; clone_size: many; j_call: TRBJ1-1; d_call: .; cdr3_nt: TGTGCCAGCAGCCCAGGGATGGGTTATAGGACTGAAGCTTTCTTT; cdr3_aa: CASSPGMGYRTEAFF
cdr3_length: 16; v_call: TRBV5-1; clone_size: many; j_call: TRBJ2-1; d_call: TRBD2; cdr3_nt: TGCGCCAGCAGCTTCCTAGCGGGAGGGGCCTACAATGAGCAGTTCTTC; cdr3_aa: CASSFLAGGAYNEQFF
cdr3_length: 17; v_call: TRBV20-1; clone_size: .; j_call: TRBJ2-6; d_call: TRBD1; cdr3_nt: TGCAGTGCTAGCACTCCGGACAGGGGAGCTGGGGCCAACGTCCTGACTTTC; cdr3_aa: CSASTPDRGAGANVLTF
cdr3_length: 13; v_call: TRBV20-1; clone_size: few; j_call: TRBJ2-5; d_call: TRBD1; cdr3_nt: TGCAGTGCTCCCGGGACAGGGGGAGAGACCCAGTACTTC; cdr3_aa: CSAPGTGGETQYF
cdr3_length: 14; v_call: TRBV20-1; clone_size: few; j_call: TRBJ2-2; d_call: TRBD2; cdr3_nt: TGCAGTGCTCACAAGCGGGAGAACACCGGGGAGCTGTTTTTT; cdr3_aa: CSAHKRENTGELFF
cdr3_length: 16; v_call: TRBV5-1; clone_size: many; j_call: TRBJ2-2; d_call: TRBD1; cdr3_nt: TGCGCCAGCAGCTCTTCCCTGGACAGGGCGGCCGGGGAGCTGTTTTTT; cdr3_aa: CASSSSLDRAAGELFF
cdr3_length: 14; v_call: TRBV27; clone_size: few; j_call: TRBJ2-3; d_call: .; cdr3_nt: TGTGCCAGCAGTTCAGGCTCCAGCGCAGATACGCAGTATTTT; cdr3_aa: CASSSGSSADTQYF
cdr3_length: 14; v_call: TRBV27; clone_size: few; j_call: TRBJ1-2; d_call: .; cdr3_nt: TGTGCCAGCAGATTGGCAGGGTCCATGAATGGCTACACCTTC; cdr3_aa: CASRLAGSMNGYTF
cdr3_length: 14; v_call: TRBV20-1; clone_size: many; j_call: TRBJ1-2; d_call: .; cdr3_nt: TGCAGTGCGCTGAATGACGGAGTTAACTATGGCTACACCTTC; cdr3_aa: CSALNDGVNYGYTF
cdr3_length: 15; v_call: TRBV28; clone_size: many; j_call: TRBJ2-1; d_call: TRBD2; cdr3_nt: TGTGCCAGCAGTTTAATGGCTAGCGGGAGTGATGAGCAGTTCTTC; cdr3_aa: CASSLMASGSDEQFF
cdr3_length: 17; v_call: TRBV4-3; clone_size: many; j_call: TRBJ2-7; d_call: .; cdr3_nt: TGCGCCAGCAGCCAAGAATATCCGGGACTGGGGAGATTGGAGCAGTACTTC; cdr3_aa: CASSQEYPGLGRLEQYF
cdr3_length: 18; v_call: TRBV4-3; clone_size: many; j_call: TRBJ2-3; d_call: .; cdr3_nt: TGCGCCAGCAGCCAAGAATCCGCCCCGGGCCCCGGGGCAGATACGCAGTATTTT; cdr3_aa: CASSQESAPGPGADTQYF
cdr3_length: 16; v_call: TRBV30; clone_size: .; j_call: TRBJ2-1; d_call: TRBD2; cdr3_nt: TGTGCCTGGAGTGTAAAGAGGGGACTAGAGCTGCCTGAGCAGTTCTTC; cdr3_aa: CAWSVKRGLELPEQFF
cdr3_length: 13; v_call: TRBV11-2; clone_size: many; j_call: TRBJ1-1; d_call: .; cdr3_nt: TGTGCCAGCAGCTTAGACACAGGAGTTGAAGCTTTCTTT; cdr3_aa: CASSLDTGVEAFF
cdr3_length: 14; v_call: TRBV15; clone_size: many; j_call: TRBJ2-7; d_call: .; cdr3_nt: TGTGCCACCAGCGCCTGGAATCCCTTTACGGAGCAGTACTTC; cdr3_aa: CATSAWNPFTEQYF
cdr3_length: 15; v_call: TRBV15; clone_size: many; j_call: TRBJ2-2; d_call: .; cdr3_nt: TGTGCCACCAGCAGAGAATTGGGTGCTACCGGGGAGCTGTTTTTT; cdr3_aa: CATSRELGATGELFF
cdr3_length: 16; v_call: TRBV6-1; clone_size: many; j_call: TRBJ2-5; d_call: TRBD2; cdr3_nt: TGTGCCAGCAGTCCGGGACTAGCGGGAGGGATTCAGACCCAGTACTTC; cdr3_aa: CASSPGLAGGIQTQYF
cdr3_length: 16; v_call: TRBV3-1; clone_size: few; j_call: TRBJ2-5; d_call: .; cdr3_nt: TGTGCCAGCAGCCAAGATAATACTGGGGGCCAGGAGACCCAGTACTTC; cdr3_aa: CASSQDNTGGQETQYF
cdr3_length: 15; v_call: TRBV7-2; clone_size: few; j_call: TRBJ1-4; d_call: .; cdr3_nt: TGTGCCAGCAGCCCTTGGGGGGGGCGAGGTGAAAAACTGTTTTTT; cdr3_aa: CASSPWGGRGEKLFF
cdr3_length: 12; v_call: TRBV12-3/TRBV12-4; clone_size: few; j_call: TRBJ2-1; d_call: .; cdr3_nt: TGTGCCAGCAATGAGGCAGGGGATGAGCAGTTCTTC; cdr3_aa: CASNEAGDEQFF
cdr3_length: 14; v_call: TRBV29-1; clone_size: medium-sized; j_call: TRBJ2-1; d_call: .; cdr3_nt: TGCAGCGTTGCGGCCGACCTCGAAAACCGCGAGCAGTTCTTC; cdr3_aa: CSVAADLENREQFF
cdr3_length: 14; v_call: TRBV5-6; clone_size: many; j_call: TRBJ2-1; d_call: TRBD2; cdr3_nt: TGTGCCAGCAGCCTAGCGGGAGGAGGCGATGAGCAGTTCTTC; cdr3_aa: CASSLAGGGDEQFF
cdr3_length: 16; v_call: TRBV12-5; clone_size: many; j_call: TRBJ2-1; d_call: TRBD2; cdr3_nt: TGTGCTAGTGGTTTGGTCGAGCGGGAGCGAGGAAATGAGCAGTTCTTC; cdr3_aa: CASGLVERERGNEQFF
cdr3_length: 14; v_call: TRBV7-9; clone_size: many; j_call: TRBJ2-2; d_call: .; cdr3_nt: TGTGCCAGCAGCTACCCGACAGAGTACGGGGAGCTGTTTTTT; cdr3_aa: CASSYPTEYGELFF
cdr3_length: 16; v_call: TRBV4-3; clone_size: many; j_call: TRBJ2-2; d_call: TRBD2; cdr3_nt: TGCGCCAGCAGTCTTGGGACTAGCTCATTTACCGGGGAGCTGTTTTTT; cdr3_aa: CASSLGTSSFTGELFF
cdr3_length: 16; v_call: TRBV7-9; clone_size: few; j_call: TRBJ1-2; d_call: TRBD1; cdr3_nt: TGTGCCAGCAGCCCAGAGACAGGGAACTATAACTATGGCTACACCTTC; cdr3_aa: CASSPETGNYNYGYTF
cdr3_length: 13; v_call: TRBV4-3; clone_size: many; j_call: TRBJ1-2; d_call: .; cdr3_nt: TGCGCCAGCAGCCAAGGTGGGGGGGGAAACTACACCTTC; cdr3_aa: CASSQGGGGNYTF
cdr3_length: 15; v_call: TRBV12-3/TRBV12-4; clone_size: many; j_call: TRBJ2-2; d_call: TRBD2; cdr3_nt: TGTGCCACTGAAGAACCGGGACTAGGGCCCGGGGAGCTGTTTTTT; cdr3_aa: CATEEPGLGPGELFF
cdr3_length: 19; v_call: TRBV7-2; clone_size: many; j_call: TRBJ2-3; d_call: TRBD2; cdr3_nt: TGTGCCAGCAGCTTAGGGCTAGCGGGGGGAAGGGGACCCACAGATACGCAGTATTTT; cdr3_aa: CASSLGLAGGRGPTDTQYF
cdr3_length: 18; v_call: TRBV29-1; clone_size: many; j_call: TRBJ2-1; d_call: TRBD2; cdr3_nt: TGCAGCGCCTCCGGACTAGCGGGAGGCGTTGTGACTTACAATGAGCAGTTCTTC; cdr3_aa: CSASGLAGGVVTYNEQFF
cdr3_length: 14; v_call: TRBV15; clone_size: many; j_call: TRBJ2-3; d_call: .; cdr3_nt: TGTGCCACCAGCAGGAGCCGAGCGGCGGATACGCAGTATTTT; cdr3_aa: CATSRSRAADTQYF
cdr3_length: 12; v_call: TRBV5-1; clone_size: many; j_call: TRBJ2-1; d_call: .; cdr3_nt: TGCGCCAGTTCTACCAGGGAAAATGAGCAGTTCTTC; cdr3_aa: CASSTRENEQFF
cdr3_length: 15; v_call: TRBV2; clone_size: many; j_call: TRBJ2-1; d_call: .; cdr3_nt: TGTGCCAGCAATCCTATGAACAGGGAAATAGGTGAGCAGTTCTTC; cdr3_aa: CASNPMNREIGEQFF
cdr3_length: 13; v_call: TRBV5-1; clone_size: many; j_call: TRBJ2-1; d_call: .; cdr3_nt: TGCGCCAGCAGCTTAACGGATTACAATGAGCAGTTCTTC; cdr3_aa: CASSLTDYNEQFF
cdr3_length: 15; v_call: TRBV9; clone_size: many; j_call: TRBJ2-1; d_call: .; cdr3_nt: TGTGCCAGCAGCGTAGCAGGGTACTTCGAGGGTGAGCAGTTCTTC; cdr3_aa: CASSVAGYFEGEQFF
cdr3_length: 11; v_call: TRBV7-9; clone_size: many; j_call: TRBJ2-3; d_call: .; cdr3_nt: TGTGCCAGCAGCTTGGGGGTTACGCAGTATTTT; cdr3_aa: CASSLGVTQYF
cdr3_length: 14; v_call: TRBV27; clone_size: many; j_call: TRBJ2-7; d_call: TRBD2; cdr3_nt: TGTGCCAGCTCGGGCGGGAGGAGCTCCTACGAGCAGTACTTC; cdr3_aa: CASSGGRSSYEQYF
cdr3_length: 16; v_call: TRBV4-3; clone_size: few; j_call: TRBJ2-1; d_call: .; cdr3_nt: TGCGCCAGCAGCCCCTCGATAGCCCCCGTGGAAAATGAGCAGTTCTTC; cdr3_aa: CASSPSIAPVENEQFF